This T cell receptor beta chain came from a study of metastatic and nonmetastatic thyroid tumors (dated by TCRdb to about 2020). Background for the entire study: The researchers compared repertoires between peripheral blood samples and tumor or nodule tissue samples from patients with malignant or benign thyroid disease. What the authors observed across the whole study: TCR beta diversity was reported as significantly higher in malignant tumors than in benign nodules, in both blood and tumor samples.

The CDR3 contains 12 residues, cysteine and phenylalanine counted. The CDR3 DNA has 36 bases and is translated from base 1. V lost 3 bases and J lost 5 bases; the stretch between them is 9 bases long. CDR1 and CDR2 are read off the germline V gene (reference sequence) as DFQATT and SNEGSKA. Library prep was done by PCR. Sequencing was performed on an Illumina HiSeq 4000. The TCR beta-chain CDR3 region of each patient was profiled by high-throughput sequencing. As for the original processing: Drawing on CDR3 differences between clinicopathological groups, the researchers built a classifier meant to tell apart patients with distant-metastatic papillary thyroid cancer. The Shannon index was used to measure repertoire diversity, and the Morisita-Horn index was used to measure how similar tumor and blood repertoires were. Starting from the raw public reads, TCRdb applied fastp trimming at Q25, assembled clones with MiXCR and retained in-frame beta chains. TCRdb's processing, not the study's, gives the V and J calls here. The sample data list around 37,000 clones, and about a fifth of these were observed just once. Roughly 15% of the sample belongs to the ten largest clones.

At least ten counts were recorded for this clone. It lacks a known antigen. Qualities for individual bases were not recorded, and no much larger clone is one base off. No patient had received any treatment before thyroid surgery. The study retrospectively analysed patient clinical samples collected from about 2012 to 2018 using T-cell receptor beta sequencing. The V and J segments used are TRBV20-1 and TRBJ2-3, with no reliable assignment of the D segment. This receptor was obtained from a female donor with papillary thyroid cancer or a benign thyroid nodule (not recorded which). Some clones in this sample may be carry-over from other donors' samples. The sample taken for sequencing was blood. The CDR3 is CSASQPLDTQYF. In nucleotide form, the sequence is TGCAGTGCTAGCCAACCCCTAGATACGCAGTATTTT.